This T cell receptor (beta chain) was found in a study of T cell responses to AZD1222 COVID-19 vaccine. The analysis combined second doses at about 4 or about 12 weeks. Study-wide points: There were repertoire samples only from the period after the peak T cell response.

About this clone: The antigen remains unidentified.

The protocol was immunoSEQ multiplex PCR, while the TCRdb copy is restricted to in-frame clones and leaves out a portion. The sample shows roughly 180,000 clones, roughly 92% of them seen only once. The CDR3 extends over 14 amino acids. V was trimmed by 10 bases and J by 2 bases, leaving 15 bases between them. Germline CDR1 MNHEY, CDR2 SVGAGI. The sample in question was peripheral blood, obtained 28 days after the second AZD1222 dose. J is TRBJ1-5 and V is TRBV6-5, with D perhaps TRBD1 (5 bases). The clonotype originates from an adult who received the AZD1222 COVID-19 vaccine. The chain's CDR3 is CATRGSLGNQPQHF. CDR3 sequence (DNA): TGTGCCACGAGGGGATCCTTGGGCAATCAGCCCCAGCATTTT.